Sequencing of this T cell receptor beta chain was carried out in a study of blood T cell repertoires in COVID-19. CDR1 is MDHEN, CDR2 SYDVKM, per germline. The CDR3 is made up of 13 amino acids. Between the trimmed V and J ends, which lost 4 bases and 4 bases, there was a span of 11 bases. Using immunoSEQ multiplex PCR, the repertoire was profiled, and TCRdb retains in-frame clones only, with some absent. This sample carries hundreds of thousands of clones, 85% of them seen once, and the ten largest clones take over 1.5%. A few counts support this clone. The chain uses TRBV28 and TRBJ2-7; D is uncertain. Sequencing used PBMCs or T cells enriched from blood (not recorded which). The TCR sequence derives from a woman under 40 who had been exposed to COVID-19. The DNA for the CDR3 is TGTGCCAGCAGTTCTGCGGTCGATTACGAGCAGTACTTC. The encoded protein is CASSSAVDYEQYF.